Reported below is one TCR beta chain. What antigen it recognizes has not been identified. The record has no base qualities; no much larger clone is one base away. This sample is drawn from a study of T cell repertoires in cytomegalovirus infection (dated by TCRdb to between 2017 and 2020). A note on the overall study: Peptide stimulations targeted recently identified HLA-C-restricted CMV epitopes, whose presentation resists viral immunomodulation, together with well-studied HLA-B-restricted epitopes. Because public TCR beta signatures pointed to carriage of CMV infection together with the matching HLA type, the HLA type of each donor mattered for the analysis.

V is pruned by 4 bases and J by 0 bases, leaving 6 bases of the junction without a gene match. From a lookup of the germline V gene, CDR1 and CDR2 are SGHTA and FQGNSA. Spanning cysteine to phenylalanine, the CDR3 consists of 15 amino acids. Here the CDR3 DNA is all that survives: 45 bases in frame from base 1. The treatment or condition label on this specimen signifies: in vitro stimulation with specific CMV peptide epitopes to enrich CMV-specific T cells. These reads were obtained on an Illumina HiSeq 1500. TCRdb reran the public reads through fastp at Q25 and MiXCR, keeping productive beta chains. Rows with one shared CDR3 protein collapse into an entry with the most common genes and DNA. The sample contains 640,000 or so distinct CDR3 sequences, around 30% of them found a single time. 18% of the sample belongs to the ten largest clones. General findings and caveats noted by the study authors: In both this cohort and an independent cohort of several hundred donors, the cumulative frequency of public TCR beta family members distinguished carriers of CMV infection plus the relevant HLA type. In the ex vivo response, HLA-C-restricted CMV-specific TCR beta clonotypes were dominant, and in two of eight donors the single most frequent clonotype came from this HLA-C-restricted group.

The TCR sequence derives from a human donor in good health (CMV status not recorded). Some clones in this sample may be carry-over from other donors' samples. Here the sequenced sample was cultured PBMCs, taken from culture after CMV antigen stimulation. Here the chain combines TRBV7-2 and TRBJ2-7, and 7 junction bases match TRBD2. The CDR3 loop reads CASSSASGDSYEQYF. The DNA is as follows: TGTGCCAGCAGCTCCGCTAGCGGAGACTCCTACGAGCAGTACTTC.